A single sample is the source of the 10 T cell receptor beta chains below, sequenced in a study of T cell responses to AZD1222 COVID-19 vaccine. TCRdb's copy holds only in-frame clones and misses some; the assay was immunoSEQ multiplex PCR. In total, the table holds over 120,000 clones. The sample comprised peripheral blood. Receptors were obtained from an adult in good health.

This sequence joins TRBV19 and TRBJ1-2, with D possibly TRBD1 on 5 matching bases. Trimming stripped 6 bases from V and 7 bases from J, with 15 bases between. Germline CDR1 and CDR2: LNHDA and SQIVND (reference sequence). The CDR3 is made up of 13 amino acids. The CDR3 nucleotides read TGTGCCAGTAGATCGCCGGGGGGATCTGGCTACACCTTC. Protein product: CASRSPGGSGYTF. The variable domain in full, with the rest retrieved from reference TRBV19 and TRBJ1-2, is DGGITQSPKYLFRKEGQNVTLSCEQNLNHDAMYWYRQDPGQGLRLIYYSQIVNDFQKGDIAEGYSVSREKKESFPLTVTSAQKNPTAFYLCASRSPGGSGYTFGSGTRLTVV.

The chain employs TRBV5-5 and TRBJ1-6; D gene uncertain. CDR1 and CDR2 from the germline V gene are SGHKS and YYEKEE (reference sequence). The V end was cut by 0 bases, the J end by 10 bases, with 8 bases between. This CDR3 region has 13 residues. The DNA for the CDR3 is TGTGCCAGCAGCTTGGCCGTTTTGTCACCCCTCCACTTT. Residues: CASSLAVLSPLHF.

The chain joins TRBV10-3 to TRBJ2-5, with a possible D match to TRBD1 (5 bases). This CDR3 has 16 residues. Trimming stripped 4 bases from V and 3 bases from J, with 18 bases between. CDR1 is ENHRY, CDR2 SYGVKD, per germline. The CDR3 DNA sequence: TGTGCCATCAGTGCTAGTATGGGGCTAGGTAAAGAGACCCAGTACTTC. It specifies CAISASMGLGKETQYF.

The chain has TRBV9 and TRBJ1-3; 9 positions agree with TRBD1. Germline trimming cut 3 bases from V and 4 bases from J; bases unmatched to any gene: 8. Germline assignment: CDR1 SGDLS and CDR2 YYNGEE. The CDR3 length is 16 residues. For the CDR3, the DNA is TGTGCCAGCAGCGCAGAGCCGGGACAGGGAGGAAACACCATATATTTT. This translates into CASSAEPGQGGNTIYF.

The chain carries TRBV5-1 and TRBJ2-3, with TRBD1 as a possible D gene (5 bases). The V gene lost 0 bases and the J gene lost 2 bases, with 7 bases spanning the gap. The germline V gene has CDR1 SGHRS and CDR2 YFSETQ. This CDR3 is built from 14 residues. In DNA form, the CDR3 reads TGCGCCAGCAGCTTGGACAGGAACACAGATACGCAGTATTTT. Translation gives CASSLDRNTDTQYF.

The genes are TRBV19 and TRBJ2-3; 7 bases are a match to TRBD2. With V trimmed by 2 bases and J by 3 bases, 2 bases remained unmatched. Germline loops: CDR1 LNHDA, CDR2 SQIVND (reference sequence). This CDR3 contains 14 residues. In DNA, the CDR3 is TGTGCCAGTAGTATATCAGCGGGGACAGATACGCAGTATTTT. Translated: CASSISAGTDTQYF.

The chain joins TRBV7-9 to TRBJ2-4, with D possibly TRBD1 on 5 matching bases. The CDR3 is 16 amino acids. V lost 1 base to trimming and J lost 4 bases, with 14 bases between them. Germline V gives CDR1 SEHNR, CDR2 FQNEAQ (reference sequence). DNA for the CDR3: TGTGCCAGCAGCTTAGATGCCGGACAAAGAAAAAACATTCAGTACTTC. Protein sequence: CASSLDAGQRKNIQYF.

The chain uses TRBV29-1 and TRBJ1-3; D call uncertain. Germline V gene data show CDR1 as SQVTM and CDR2 as ANQGSEA. The CDR3 contains 13 residues. Trimming cost V 3 bases and J 1 base, with 7 bases left between them. Written as DNA, the CDR3 is TGCAGCGTTGAGTTGGGTTCTGGAAACACCATATATTTT. This sequence encodes CSVELGSGNTIYF. Full variable domain (missing parts from reference TRBV29-1 and TRBJ1-3): SAVISQKPSRDICQRGTSLTIQCQVDSQVTMMFWYRQQPGQSLTLIATANQGSEATYESGFVIDKFPISRPNLTFSTLTVSNMSPEDSSIYLCSVELGSGNTIYFGEGSWLTVV.

The CDR3, as DNA: TGTGCCAGCAGTTTAGTCGGCCCGAACACTGAAGCTTTCTTT. Residues: CASSLVGPNTEAFF. V usage is TRBV28 and J usage is TRBJ1-1; D uncertain. V dropped 2 bases and J dropped 1 base, with 8 bases sitting between them. CDR3 length: 14 amino acids. Germline CDR1 and CDR2: MDHEN and SYDVKM.

The chain links TRBV12-3 or TRBV12-4 to TRBJ2-2, with TRBD1 as a possible D gene (5 bases). Deletions cut 4 bases from V and 6 bases from J, with 9 bases between. The CDR3 runs to 13 residues. The DNA for the CDR3 is TGTGCCAGCAGTTCCCAGGGTTCCGGGGAGCTGTTTTTT. Amino acid sequence: CASSSQGSGELFF.